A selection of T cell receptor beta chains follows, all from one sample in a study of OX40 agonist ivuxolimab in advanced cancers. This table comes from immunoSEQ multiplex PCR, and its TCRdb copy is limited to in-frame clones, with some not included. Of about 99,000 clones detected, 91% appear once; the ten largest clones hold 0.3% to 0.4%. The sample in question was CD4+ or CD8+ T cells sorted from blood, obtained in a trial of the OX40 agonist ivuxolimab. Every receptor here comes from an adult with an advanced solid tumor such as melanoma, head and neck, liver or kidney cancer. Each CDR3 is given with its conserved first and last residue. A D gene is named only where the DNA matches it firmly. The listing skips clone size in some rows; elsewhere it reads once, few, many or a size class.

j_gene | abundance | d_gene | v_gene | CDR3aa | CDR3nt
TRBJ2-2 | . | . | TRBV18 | CASSPLGPSNTGELFF | TGTGCCAGCTCCCCGTTGGGACCGTCGAACACCGGGGAGCTGTTTTTT
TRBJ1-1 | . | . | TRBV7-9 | CASSWTENTEAFF | TGTGCCAGCAGCTGGACAGAAAACACTGAAGCTTTCTTT
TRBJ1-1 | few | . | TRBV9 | CASSVGPEGEAFF | TGTGCCAGCAGCGTAGGCCCCGAGGGTGAAGCTTTCTTT
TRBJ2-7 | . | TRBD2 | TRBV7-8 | CASSLYQASGPYEQYF | TGTGCCAGCAGCCTCTATCAGGCTAGCGGCCCCTACGAGCAGTACTTC
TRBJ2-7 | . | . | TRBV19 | CASSPRTPSYEQYF | TGTGCCAGTAGTCCCCGGACACCCTCCTACGAGCAGTACTTC
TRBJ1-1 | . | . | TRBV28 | CASSPALGSNTEAFF | TGTGCCAGCAGTCCGGCTCTTGGGTCGAACACTGAAGCTTTCTTT
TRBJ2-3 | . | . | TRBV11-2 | CASSLEILGAGSDTQYF | TGTGCCAGCAGCTTAGAAATCTTGGGAGCAGGCTCAGATACGCAGTATTTT
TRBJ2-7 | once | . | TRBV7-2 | CASSLSGTRTYEQYF | TGTGCCAGCAGTTTGTCCGGGACACGGACCTACGAGCAGTACTTC
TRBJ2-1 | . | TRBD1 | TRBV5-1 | CASSLGDSYNEQFF | TGCGCCAGCAGCTTGGGGGACAGCTACAATGAGCAGTTCTTC
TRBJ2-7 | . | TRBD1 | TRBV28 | CASSLGGTGSYEQYF | TGTGCCAGCAGTTTAGGCGGGACAGGGTCCTACGAGCAGTACTTC
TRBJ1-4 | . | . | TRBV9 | CASSATTDVNEKLFF | TGTGCCAGCAGCGCTACTACAGATGTTAATGAAAAACTGTTTTTT
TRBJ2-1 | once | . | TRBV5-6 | CASSLRRGRLMGHEQFF | TGTGCCAGCAGCTTGCGAAGGGGGAGGTTAATGGGGCATGAGCAGTTCTTC
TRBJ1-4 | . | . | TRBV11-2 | CASSLTRGDEKLFF | TGTGCCAGCAGCTTAACCAGAGGCGACGAAAAACTGTTTTTT
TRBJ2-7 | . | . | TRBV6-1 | CASSADRKYSSYEQYF | TGTGCCAGCAGTGCCGACAGGAAATATAGCTCCTACGAGCAGTACTTC
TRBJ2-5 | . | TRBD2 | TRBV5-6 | CASSLTPSGQETQYF | TGTGCCAGCAGCTTAACGCCTAGCGGGCAAGAGACCCAGTACTTC
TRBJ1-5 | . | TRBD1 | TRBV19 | CASRPGQSSNQPQHF | TGTGCCAGTAGGCCGGGACAGTCAAGCAATCAGCCCCAGCATTTT
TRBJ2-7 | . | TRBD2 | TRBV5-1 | CASSLRDYLYEQYF | TGCGCCAGCAGCCTCCGGGACTACCTCTACGAGCAGTACTTC
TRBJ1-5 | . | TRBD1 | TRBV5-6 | CASSFGQGAQPQHF | TGTGCCAGCAGCTTCGGACAGGGGGCTCAGCCCCAGCATTTT
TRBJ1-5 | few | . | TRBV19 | CASKRGAGNQPQHF | TGTGCCAGTAAGAGGGGCGCCGGCAATCAGCCCCAGCATTTT
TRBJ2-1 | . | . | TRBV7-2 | CASSQTLATPVF | TGTGCCAGCAGCCAAACACTAGCAACCCCAGTCTTC
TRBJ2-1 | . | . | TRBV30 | CAWSRGTAYNEQFF | TGTGCCTGGAGCCGGGGGACAGCCTACAATGAGCAGTTCTTC
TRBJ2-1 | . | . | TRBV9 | CASSVASSNEQFF | TGTGCCAGCAGCGTAGCATCGTCCAATGAGCAGTTCTTC
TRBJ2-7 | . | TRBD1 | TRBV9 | CASSGEQLGQGAKEQYF | TGTGCCAGCAGCGGGGAACAACTGGGGCAGGGGGCGAAAGAGCAGTACTTC
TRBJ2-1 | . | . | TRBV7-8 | CASSLHGNEQFF | TGTGCCAGCAGCTTACACGGCAATGAGCAGTTCTTC
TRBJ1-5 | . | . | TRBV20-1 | CSARDMDLQHF | TGCAGTGCTAGAGATATGGATCTACAGCATTTT
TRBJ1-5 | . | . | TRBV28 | CASSIPQGTNQPQHF | TGTGCCAGCAGTATTCCACAGGGAACCAATCAGCCCCAGCATTTT
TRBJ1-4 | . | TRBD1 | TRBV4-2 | CASSQANRGLREKLFF | TGTGCCAGCAGCCAAGCCAACAGGGGGCTACGGGAAAAACTGTTTTTT
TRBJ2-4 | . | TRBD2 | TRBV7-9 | CASSPRPSGLAKNIQYF | TGTGCCAGCAGCCCTCGCCCTAGCGGTCTAGCCAAAAACATTCAGTACTTC
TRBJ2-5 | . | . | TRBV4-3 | CASSQGQGRETQYF | TGCGCCAGCAGCCAAGGTCAGGGGAGAGAGACCCAGTACTTC
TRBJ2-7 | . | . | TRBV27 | CASRGQAHYEQYF | TGTGCCAGCAGAGGTCAGGCCCACTACGAGCAGTACTTC
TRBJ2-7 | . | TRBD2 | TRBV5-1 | CASSRTSGAYEQYF | TGCGCCAGCAGCCGGACTAGCGGGGCCTACGAGCAGTACTTC
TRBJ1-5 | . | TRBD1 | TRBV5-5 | CASSTGTGNQPQHF | TGTGCCAGCAGCACCGGGACAGGCAATCAGCCCCAGCATTTT
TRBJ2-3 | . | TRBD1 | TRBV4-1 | CASSPEPMHRDRHSDTQYF | TGCGCCAGCAGCCCCGAGCCCATGCACCGGGACAGGCACTCAGATACGCAGTATTTT
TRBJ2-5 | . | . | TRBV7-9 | CASSLVTVKETQYF | TGTGCCAGCAGCTTAGTGACAGTCAAAGAGACCCAGTACTTC